The 10 T cell receptor beta chains given below trace back to one sample, sequenced in a study of cytomegalovirus exposure and HLA in healthy donors. The PCR contained 60 Vbeta and 13 Jbeta primers. Some clones are missing from TCRdb's copy, which holds only in-frame ones; the method was immunoSEQ multiplex PCR. Of roughly 130,000 clones in the sample, approximately 80% are singletons; the top ten hold around 0.67%. The sample taken for sequencing was PBMCs. All receptors come from a man between 18 and 29 years old in good health and CMV-seronegative.

The J gene is TRBJ2-1, the V gene TRBV7-8, with D possibly matching TRBD2 (6 bases). The CDR3 runs 16 residues. V lost 7 bases and J lost 7, with 23 bases in between. CDR1 and CDR2 (germline): SGHVS, FQNEAQ. CDR3 nucleotide sequence: TGTGCCAGCACCAATTACGGGGAGGTGCGATATAATGAGCAGTTCTTC. Its protein is CASTNYGEVRYNEQFF.

The chain is built from TRBV30 and TRBJ2-2, with TRBD2 identical over 10 bases. The V and J ends lost 3 bases and 5 bases, in that order; junction bases with no gene match: 3. Germline V gene data show CDR1 as GTSNPN and CDR2 as SVGIG (reference sequence). The CDR3 has 14 amino acids. CDR3 protein: CAWRSSGGTGELFF. The CDR3 nucleotides read TGTGCCTGGAGAAGTAGCGGGGGGACCGGGGAGCTGTTTTTT.

The J gene is TRBJ2-7, the V gene TRBV5-1; 11 bases match TRBD1. The CDR3 covers 14 residues. Trimming at V came to 4 bases and at J to 2 bases, leaving 2 bases not matched to a gene. CDR1 and CDR2 from the germline V gene are SGHRS and YFSETQ. CDR3 nucleotide sequence: TGCGCCAGCAGCATGGGACAGGGGGCCTACGAGCAGTACTTC. It translates to CASSMGQGAYEQYF.

V and J are TRBV29-1 and TRBJ2-3; D is unclear. The CDR3 covers 12 residues. V lost 6 bases to trimming and J lost 5 bases, with 12 bases between them. CDR1 and CDR2 (germline): SQVTM, ANQGSEA. The CDR3 region is CSVQPTGDTQYF. CDR3 bases: TGCAGCGTCCAACCGACTGGAGATACGCAGTATTTT.

A single count supports this clone. The chain joins TRBV11-3 to TRBJ2-7; TRBD1 aligns across 7 bases. CDR3 length: 15 residues. CDR1 SGHNT and CDR2 YENEEA come from the germline V gene. Losses at the gene ends were 5 bases for V and 0 bases for J; bases not matched to a gene: 7. In DNA form, the CDR3 reads TGTGCCAGCAGCCAAGACAGGGCCCCCTCCTACGAGCAGTACTTC. Encoded protein: CASSQDRAPSYEQYF.

This sequence joins TRBV14 and TRBJ1-2, with 8 nucleotides matching TRBD1. Germline CDR1 is SGHDN and CDR2 is FVKESK. The CDR3 has 15 residues. Trimming removed 4 bases from V and 2 bases from J; junction bases left unmatched: 6. This chain's CDR3 is CASSLRQGRNYGYTF. The CDR3 DNA reads as TGTGCCAGCAGCCTCCGACAGGGGAGGAACTATGGCTACACCTTC.

This chain connects TRBV30 to TRBJ1-1, with TRBD1 identical over 7 bases. This CDR3 spans 14 amino acids. Germline V CDR1 and CDR2: GTSNPN, SVGIG (reference sequence). Trimming removed 3 bases from V and 0 bases from J; junction bases left unmatched: 4. This chain's CDR3 is CAWSLTGVNTEAFF. For the CDR3, the DNA is TGTGCCTGGAGCTTAACAGGGGTGAACACTGAAGCTTTCTTT.

The chain links TRBV7-2 to TRBJ2-1, with 7 bases fitting TRBD1. Germline CDR1 is SGHTA and CDR2 is FQGNSA. The trim removed 5 bases at V and 4 bases at J, leaving 8 bases unmatched. CDR3 size: 15 residues. CDR3 sequence (DNA): TGTGCCAGCAGCCAACCCGGGACAGCTTACAATGAGCAGTTCTTC. Translation: CASSQPGTAYNEQFF.

This clone was seen only once. The CDR3 protein is CASSRIGQMNTEAFF. The CDR3 DNA follows: TGTGCCAGCAGCCGAATCGGACAAATGAACACTGAAGCTTTCTTT. This chain links TRBV6-5 with TRBJ1-1; D possibly corresponds to TRBD1 (5 bases). This CDR3 comprises 15 residues. The V end lost 6 bases, the J end lost 0 bases, and 14 bases lay between the germline ends. The germline V gene has CDR1 MNHEY and CDR2 SVGAGI.

This clone was seen only a few times. The chain carries TRBV7-9 and TRBJ1-4; TRBD1 might be the D (5 bases). Germline V CDR1 and CDR2: SEHNR, FQNEAQ (reference sequence). The CDR3 extends over 14 amino acids. V shed 7 bases and J shed 9 bases, with 18 bases lying between them. The CDR3 DNA reads TGTGCCAGCACCATCCTCGGGACTGCGAAAAAACTGTTTTTT. This codes for CASTILGTAKKLFF.